This T cell receptor (beta chain) was identified during a study of CD8 T cells in Susac syndrome. The study used treatment-naive patients who had stable or active relapsing-remitting disease as multiple sclerosis controls. CD8+ and CD4+ T cells were negatively isolated; TEMRA cells were FACS-enriched. Unmatched junction bases numbered 5, after V lost 4 bases and J lost 6 bases. The CDR3 is 14 amino acids. The germline gives CDR1 LGHDT, CDR2 YNNKEL (reference sequence). Reverse transcription of roughly 0.5 to 1 ug RNA used random hexamers. The TCR beta CDR3 was amplified by immunoSEQ multiplex PCR across 54 Vbeta, 13 Jbeta. MiXCR, applied by TCRdb to the immunoSEQ multiplex PCR reads, yields one record per CDR3 protein. The sample lists approximately 270,000 distinct CDR3 sequences, 80% to 95% occurring once.

The receptor was derived from a human donor with multiple sclerosis. Sequenced input: CD4+ T cells from PBMCs. V gene TRBV3-1 combines with J gene TRBJ1-4; 7 bases match TRBD1. The CDR3 region has the DNA TGTGCCAGCAGCCTACAGGGGATGGATGAAAAACTGTTTTTT. This translates into CASSLQGMDEKLFF. Based on the CDR3 plus reference TRBV3-1 and TRBJ1-4, the full variable domain is DTAVSQTPKYLVTQMGNDKSIKCEQNLGHDTMYWYKQDSKKFLKIMFSYNNKELIINETVPNRFSPKSPDKAHLNLHINSLELGDSAVYFCASSLQGMDEKLFFGSGTQLSVL.